Following are 14 T cell receptor beta chains from one sample sequenced in a study of T cell repertoires in cytomegalovirus infection. TCRdb independently ran MiXCR on the reads; one entry per CDR3 protein. The table includes some 180,000 distinct CDR3 sequences, 15% to 20% detected once. The sequenced sample consisted of CD8+ T cells from PBMCs. The receptor source for this set is a human donor in good health (CMV status not recorded). Some clones in this sample may be carry-over from other donors' samples.

The J gene is TRBJ2-3, the V gene TRBV7-9; D call uncertain. Germline CDR1 and CDR2: SEHNR and FQNEAQ (reference sequence). The CDR3 has 15 amino acids. Between the trimmed V and J ends, which lost 3 bases and 2 bases, there was a span of 12 bases. The CDR3 protein is CASSFRLRYTDTQYF. Written as DNA, the CDR3 is TGTGCCAGCAGCTTCCGACTCCGGTACACAGATACGCAGTATTTT.

This clonotype was seen only a few times. This chain links TRBV7-6 with TRBJ1-1; D gene uncertain. The V end lost 4 bases, the J end lost 1 base, and 7 bases lay between the germline ends. CDR3 length: 13 residues. CDR1 is SGHVS, CDR2 FNYEAQ, per germline. The CDR3 sequence: CASSYWQNTEAFF. In nucleotides, the CDR3 is TGTGCCAGCAGCTATTGGCAGAACACTGAAGCTTTCTTT.

This clonotype was recorded a few times. The V call is TRBV7-2, the J call TRBJ2-5, with a tentative D call TRBD2 (6 bases). The germline gives CDR1 SGHTA, CDR2 FQGNSA. Trimming stripped 2 bases from V and 2 bases from J, with 12 bases between. The CDR3 loop spans 15 amino acids. The CDR3 region is CASSLRRGQQETQYF. The CDR3 DNA sequence: TGTGCCAGCAGCTTAAGGCGGGGCCAACAAGAGACCCAGTACTTC.

Of note for this clonotype: This could be a read error, since a much larger clone is one nucleotide away. The rearrangement joins TRBV7-6 to TRBJ2-1; 7 bases agree with TRBD1. This CDR3 comprises 14 residues. The V gene's germline CDR1 is SGHVS and CDR2 FNYEAQ. V gave up 3 bases and J gave up 10 bases; unmatched junction bases: 9. CDR3 sequence: CASSFGQVGEEQFF. The CDR3 bases are TGTGCCAGCAGCTTTGGACAGGTTGGGGAAGAGCAGTTCTTC. Full variable domain (outside the CDR3, taken from reference TRBV7-6 and TRBJ2-1): GAGVSQSPRYKVTKRGQDVALRCDPISGHVSLYWYRQALGQGPEFLTYFNYEAQQDKSGLPNDRFSAERPEGSISTLTIQRTEQRDSAMYRCASSFGQVGEEQFFGPGTRLTVL.

The gene calls are TRBV6-5 and TRBJ2-5; D call uncertain. The CDR3 consists of 13 residues. V was clipped by 8 bases and J by 8 bases, with 18 bases between them. Germline CDR1 MNHEY, CDR2 SVGAGI. Here the CDR3 DNA reads TGTGCCAGCCTCGGCCCTCCAAGTGGAACCCAGTACTTC. It codes for CASLGPPSGTQYF.

This clonotype was seen only a few times. The V gene is TRBV9, the J gene TRBJ2-1; D perhaps matches TRBD2 (5 bases). Trimming took off 7 bases at V and 5 bases at J, with 16 bases between the two ends. The CDR3 is 14 amino acids. Germline assignment: CDR1 SGDLS and CDR2 YYNGEE. The CDR3 is CASEPRSGNNEQFF. CDR3 bases: TGTGCCAGCGAACCCCGGAGCGGAAACAATGAGCAGTTCTTC.

The sample holds a few counts of this clonotype. The V call is TRBV7-9, the J call TRBJ2-1; 12 positions match TRBD1. CDR3 length: 14 residues. V lost 4 bases, J lost 10 bases, and 5 bases stayed unmatched. The germline CDR1 and CDR2 sequences are SEHNR and FQNEAQ (reference sequence). CDR3 residues: CASSSGQGALEQFF. The CDR3 DNA follows: TGTGCCAGCAGCTCGGGACAGGGGGCCTTGGAGCAGTTCTTC.

This clonotype was counted between two and nine times. The chain couples TRBV27 to TRBJ1-5, with D unclear. Trimming shortened V by 5 bases and J by 3 bases, and 14 bases separated the two germline ends. CDR1 is MNHEY, CDR2 SMNVEV, per germline (reference sequence). This CDR3 has 15 amino acids. The CDR3 DNA reads as TGTGCCAGCAGTCGTTCGACGGGTTCCAATCAGCCCCAGCATTTT. Protein: CASSRSTGSNQPQHF.

This clonotype has a single count. V and J are TRBV6-4 and TRBJ2-5, with D possibly matching TRBD2 (5 bases). The germline gives CDR1 MRHNA, CDR2 SNTAGT. The CDR3 contains 13 residues. V lost 8 bases and J 5 bases, leaving 15 bases between the germline ends. The DNA of the CDR3 is TGTGCCAGCCCTAGGGCAGGCGGGGAGACCCAGTACTTC. This gives the protein CASPRAGGETQYF.

This clonotype was recorded a few times. The chain uses TRBV7-6 and TRBJ2-1; unclear D gene. The CDR3 is 12 amino acids. Trimming removed 2 bases at V and 8 bases at J, with 7 bases between. Germline V gene lookup returns CDR1 SGHVS and CDR2 FNYEAQ. The CDR3 DNA reads as TGTGCCAGCAGCTTATATCTGCATGAGCAGTTCTTC. Amino acid sequence: CASSLYLHEQFF.

V and J are TRBV12-3 or TRBV12-4 and TRBJ2-1; D is ambiguous. CDR3 length equals 11 residues. Deletions cut 3 bases from V and 10 bases from J, with 7 bases between. The CDR3 reads CASSLGQEQFF. The CDR3 DNA sequence: TGTGCCAGCAGTTTGGGTCAGGAGCAGTTCTTC.

The table lists this clonotype with many counts. The gene calls are TRBV7-2 and TRBJ1-1, with D unclear. Per the germline V gene, CDR1 is SGHTA and CDR2 is FQGNSA. The germline V and J ends were trimmed by 5 bases and 1 base, with 17 bases remaining between them. The length of the CDR3 is 16 residues. CDR3: CASSPTKLTENTEAFF. The CDR3 DNA follows: TGTGCCAGCAGCCCTACAAAATTGACGGAGAACACTGAAGCTTTCTTT.

The sample holds many counts of this clonotype. The chain uses TRBV7-2 and TRBJ1-1; D not certain. The germline gives CDR1 SGHTA, CDR2 FQGNSA. V was shortened by 6 bases and J by 1 base, with 18 bases between the two germline ends. The length of the CDR3 is 16 residues. The CDR3 sequence is CASSKIGLYTNTEAFF. CDR3 coding DNA: TGTGCCAGCAGTAAGATTGGACTTTATACGAACACTGAAGCTTTCTTT.

This clonotype showed up just a few times. The chain has TRBV2 and TRBJ2-5; no reliable D call. Germline V gives CDR1 SNHLY, CDR2 FYNNEI. The germline V and J ends were trimmed by 1 base and 0 bases, with 12 bases remaining between them. The CDR3 is 16 residues long. The CDR3, as DNA: TGTGCCAGCAGTGAAGGTTTTGGACCGAACCAAGAGACCCAGTACTTC. It encodes CASSEGFGPNQETQYF.